The 8 T cell receptor beta chains reported below all come from one sample, sequenced in a study of metastatic and nonmetastatic thyroid tumors. TCRdb redid the clone calls on the PCR reads using MiXCR. This sample yields about 56,000 clones, of which 30% are seen a single time; approximately 15% belongs to the top ten. All patients were treatment-naive before thyroid surgery. The sequenced sample consisted of blood. The receptor source for this set is a female donor with papillary thyroid cancer or a benign thyroid nodule (not recorded which). Some clones in this sample may be carry-over from other donors' samples.

This clone occurred many times. This chain uses TRBV20-1 with TRBJ2-7; 8 bases agree with TRBD2. V dropped 5 bases and J dropped 1; count of bases not matched to a gene: 4. The CDR3 is 13 residues long. CDR1 DFQATT and CDR2 SNEGSKA come from the germline V gene (reference sequence). In nucleotides, the CDR3 is TGCAGTGCTCATAGCGGGGTTTCCTACGAGCAGTACTTC. It translates to CSAHSGVSYEQYF.

The J gene is TRBJ1-2, the V gene TRBV5-1, with unresolved D. The CDR3 extends over 12 amino acids. CDR1 and CDR2 (germline): SGHRS, YFSETQ. The V end lost 0 bases, the J end lost 8 bases, and 8 bases lay between the germline ends. CDR3 bases: TGCGCCAGCAGCTTGGGGGCCGGGGGCTACACCTTC. As protein: CASSLGAGGYTF.

This sequence joins TRBV10-3 and TRBJ2-7; TRBD1 matches at 7 bases. V lost 3 bases and J lost 13; bases outside the gene matches: 9. This CDR3 spans 12 amino acids. Per the germline V gene, CDR1 is ENHRY and CDR2 is SYGVKD. The CDR3 loop is CAISEDRVGCYF. The CDR3 DNA sequence: TGTGCCATCAGTGAAGACAGGGTAGGGTGCTACTTC.

This clone was detected a few times. The rearrangement uses TRBV6-1 and TRBJ2-7; 9 positions agree with TRBD1. V was pared by 6 bases and J by 5 bases, with 11 bases of the junction left unmatched. Germline V gives CDR1 MNHNS, CDR2 SASEGT. This CDR3 contains 15 residues. CDR3 sequence: CASSISGTGWDEQYF. CDR3 nucleotide sequence: TGTGCCAGCAGCATATCCGGGACAGGGTGGGACGAGCAGTACTTC.

The chain links TRBV7-6 to TRBJ2-1; unclear D gene. Germline-derived CDR1 and CDR2 are SGHVS and FNYEAQ. Between the trimmed V and J ends, which lost 4 bases and 4 bases, there was a span of 8 bases. This CDR3 has 13 amino acids. The chain's CDR3 is CASSSTGYNEQFF. The CDR3 nucleotides read TGTGCCAGCAGCTCGACGGGTTACAATGAGCAGTTCTTC.

The chain has TRBV5-1 and TRBJ2-2; TRBD1 or TRBD2 may be the D gene (6 bases each). Trimming removed 1 base from V and 6 bases from J, with 19 bases in between. The CDR3 loop spans 17 amino acids. Germline values: CDR1 SGHRS, CDR2 YFSETQ. CDR3 residues: CASSLNRRGSSSGELFF. The CDR3 bases are TGCGCCAGCAGCTTGAACAGGAGGGGGAGTTCGTCCGGGGAGCTGTTTTTT.

In its sample, this clone was seen a few times. The chain combines TRBV20-1 with TRBJ1-6; tentative D call: TRBD1 (6 bases). The V end lost 1 base, the J end lost 0 bases, and 16 bases lay between the germline ends. Germline V CDR1 and CDR2: DFQATT, SNEGSKA (reference sequence). CDR3 size: 18 residues. CDR3 sequence reads: CSARGGGSVSSYNSPLHF. Written as DNA, the CDR3 is TGCAGTGCTAGAGGGGGGGGCAGCGTGAGCTCCTATAATTCACCCCTCCACTTT.

This clone was seen only a few times. This sequence joins TRBV28 and TRBJ1-2; 11 bases align to TRBD1. After removal of 4 bases from V and 3 bases from J, the junction contained 10 bases not matched to a gene. CDR3 length: 17 residues. The germline V gene has CDR1 MDHEN and CDR2 SYDVKM. This CDR3 is CASSSGGSGQGDYGYTF. In nucleotides, the CDR3 is TGTGCCAGCAGTTCTGGCGGTTCGGGACAGGGGGACTATGGCTACACCTTC.